The clone carrying this T cell receptor (beta chain) was seen just once. This sample was included in a study of blood T cell repertoires in COVID-19. Study information: Samples came from the United States, Italy and Spain, spanning acute and convalescent COVID-19.

Libraries were prepared by immunoSEQ multiplex PCR; TCRdb keeps only in-frame clonotypes and omits some of them. The data show hundreds of thousands of clones, 89% seen once. The sequence was collected from a man between 60 and 75 years old who had recovered from COVID-19. Material for sequencing was peripheral blood.

The CDR3 protein is CASSPIGQGGTEAFF. CDR3 DNA sequence: TGTGCCAGCTCACCCATAGGACAGGGGGGGACTGAAGCTTTCTTT. The rearrangement uses TRBV18 and TRBJ1-1, with 10 bases identical to TRBD1. Trimming took 3 bases from V and 5 from J; bases not matched to a gene: 6. Germline values: CDR1 KGHSH, CDR2 LQKENI. This CDR3 contains 15 residues.